The present TCR beta chain was sequenced within a study of cytomegalovirus exposure and HLA in healthy donors. CDR1 and CDR2 (germline): MNHEY, SMNVEV (reference sequence). V lost 3 bases, J lost 6 bases, and 9 bases lay in between. The CDR3 is made up of 13 amino acids. The study ran its PCR with 60 Vbeta and 13 Jbeta primers. TCRdb's copy holds only in-frame clones and misses some; the assay was immunoSEQ multiplex PCR. This sample has around 120,000 clones; approximately 82% occur once, and the top ten carry about 2.5%. The receptor was derived from a boy between 2 and 15 years old in good health and CMV-seronegative. This chain connects TRBV27 to TRBJ2-1; D possibly corresponds to TRBD1 (6 bases). The material sequenced was PBMCs. Here the CDR3 DNA reads TGTGCCAGCAGTTTCGGGGACACCAATGAGCAGTTCTTC. The encoded protein is CASSFGDTNEQFF.